This TCR beta chain was captured in a study of blood T cell repertoires in COVID-19. The V gene's germline CDR1 is SQVTM and CDR2 ANQGSEA. The length of the CDR3 is 15 residues. V was pared by 2 bases and J by 0 bases, with 12 bases between. Authors' analysis steps: Amplified reference gene primers provided the basis for estimating nucleated cell counts. Profiling relied on immunoSEQ multiplex PCR, and the TCRdb table lists in-frame clones only, not all of them. The D gene and trimming were derived from the DNA, and the V and J assignments and clone size from that table. The sample consists of about 240,000 clones, around four fifths of them appearing once.

The clonotype originates from a man aged 45 to 65 with acute or convalescent COVID-19. V usage is TRBV29-1 and J usage is TRBJ2-3; a possible D gene is TRBD1 (5 bases). Sequencing used peripheral blood. In nucleotides, the CDR3 is TGCAGCGTTGAAAGGGGCGGTTCTAGCACAGATACGCAGTATTTT. Residues: CSVERGGSSTDTQYF.